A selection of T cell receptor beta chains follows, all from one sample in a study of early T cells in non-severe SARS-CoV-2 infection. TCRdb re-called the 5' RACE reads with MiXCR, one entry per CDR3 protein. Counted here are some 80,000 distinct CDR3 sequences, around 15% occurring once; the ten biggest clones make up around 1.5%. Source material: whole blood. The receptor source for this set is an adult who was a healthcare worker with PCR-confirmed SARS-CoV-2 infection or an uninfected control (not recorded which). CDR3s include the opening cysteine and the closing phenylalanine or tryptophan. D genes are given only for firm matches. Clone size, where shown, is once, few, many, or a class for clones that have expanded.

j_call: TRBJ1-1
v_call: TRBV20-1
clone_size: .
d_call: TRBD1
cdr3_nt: TGCAGTGCTAGAGATCGGACAGGGACGACTGAAGCTTTCTTT
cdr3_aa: CSARDRTGTTEAFF

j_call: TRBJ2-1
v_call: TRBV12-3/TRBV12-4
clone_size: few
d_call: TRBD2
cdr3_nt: TGTGCCAGCAGTTCGAGACTAGCGGACTCCTACAATGAGCAGTTCTTC
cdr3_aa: CASSSRLADSYNEQFF

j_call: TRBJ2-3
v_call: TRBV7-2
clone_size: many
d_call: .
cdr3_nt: TGTGCCAGCAGCTTAGGAAGGGGTCCTACCACAGATACGCAGTATTTT
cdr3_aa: CASSLGRGPTTDTQYF

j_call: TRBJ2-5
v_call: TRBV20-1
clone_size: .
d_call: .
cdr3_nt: TGCAGTGCTCAGGGGGGCCCAGAGACCCAGTACTTC
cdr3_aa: CSAQGGPETQYF

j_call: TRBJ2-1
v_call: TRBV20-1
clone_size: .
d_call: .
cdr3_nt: TGCAGTGCAGGGGCGGGGAAGGGTGAGCAGTTCTTC
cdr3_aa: CSAGAGKGEQFF

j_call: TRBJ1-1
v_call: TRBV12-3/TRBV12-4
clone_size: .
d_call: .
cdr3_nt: TGTGCCAGCAGTCCGTATAGGGATAGGGGCACTGAAGCTTTCTTT
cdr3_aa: CASSPYRDRGTEAFF

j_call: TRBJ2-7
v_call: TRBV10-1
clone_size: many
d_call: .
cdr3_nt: TGCGCCAGCATTGGTCAGACCTACGAGCAGTACTTC
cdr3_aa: CASIGQTYEQYF

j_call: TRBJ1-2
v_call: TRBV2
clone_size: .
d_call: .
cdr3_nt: TGTGCCACCAGGGAGGCCTATGGCTACACCTTC
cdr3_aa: CATREAYGYTF

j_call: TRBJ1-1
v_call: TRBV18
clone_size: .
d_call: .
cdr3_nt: TGTGCCAGCTCCGGGGGGGGGCCAGACACTGAAGCTTTCTTT
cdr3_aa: CASSGGGPDTEAFF

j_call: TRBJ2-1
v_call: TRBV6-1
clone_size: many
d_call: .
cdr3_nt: TGTGCCAGCAGTGACCCTGGAGAGACCTACAATGAGCAGTTCTTC
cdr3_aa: CASSDPGETYNEQFF

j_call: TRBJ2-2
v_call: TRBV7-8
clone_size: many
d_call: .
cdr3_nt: TGTGCCAGCAGCTTCGCGCTCCTAGGGGACACCGGGGAGCTGTTTTTT
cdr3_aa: CASSFALLGDTGELFF

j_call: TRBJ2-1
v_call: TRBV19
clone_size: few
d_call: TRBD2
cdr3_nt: TGTGCCAGTAGTACTCCGACTAGCGGGGGGTCCGAAAGCTCCTACAATGAGCAGTTCTTC
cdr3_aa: CASSTPTSGGSESSYNEQFF

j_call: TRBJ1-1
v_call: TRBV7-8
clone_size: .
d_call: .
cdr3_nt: TGTGCCAGCAGCCAGGCAGAAGTCCCCCCCGTCACTGAAGCTTTCTTT
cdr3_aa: CASSQAEVPPVTEAFF

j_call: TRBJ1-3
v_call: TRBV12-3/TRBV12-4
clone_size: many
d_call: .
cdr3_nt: TGTGCCAGCAGTTCTGGAAACACCATATATTTT
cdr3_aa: CASSSGNTIYF

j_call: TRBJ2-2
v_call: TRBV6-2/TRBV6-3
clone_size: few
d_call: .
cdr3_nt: TGTGCCAGCAGTTACGGAGCGGATTTGAACACCGGGGAGCTGTTTTTT
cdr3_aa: CASSYGADLNTGELFF

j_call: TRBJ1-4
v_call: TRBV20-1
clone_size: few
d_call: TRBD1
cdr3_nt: TGCAGTGCGCATGGCCTCAGGGGGACTAATGAAAAACTGTTTTTT
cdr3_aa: CSAHGLRGTNEKLFF

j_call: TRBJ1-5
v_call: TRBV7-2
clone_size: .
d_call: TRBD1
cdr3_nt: TGTGCCAGCAGCAGACAGGGAAGGAATCAGCCCCAGCATTTT
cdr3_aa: CASSRQGRNQPQHF

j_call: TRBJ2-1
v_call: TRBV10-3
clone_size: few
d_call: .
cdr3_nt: TGTGCCATCAGTGCCGCAGGGAGCTCCTACAATGAGCAGTTCTTC
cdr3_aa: CAISAAGSSYNEQFF

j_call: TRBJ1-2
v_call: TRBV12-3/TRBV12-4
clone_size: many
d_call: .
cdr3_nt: TGTGCCAGCAGTCTAGGGGCCAACAGCTATGGCTACACCTTC
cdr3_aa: CASSLGANSYGYTF

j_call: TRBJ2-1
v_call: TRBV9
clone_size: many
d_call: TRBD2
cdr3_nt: TGTGCCAGCAGCGCCCAGCGGGGGGGCCCCGAGCAGTTCTTC
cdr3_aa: CASSAQRGGPEQFF

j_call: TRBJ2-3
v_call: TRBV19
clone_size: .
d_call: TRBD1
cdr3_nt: TGTGCCAGTAGTATGGGGACAGGCACAGATACGCAGTATTTT
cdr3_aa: CASSMGTGTDTQYF

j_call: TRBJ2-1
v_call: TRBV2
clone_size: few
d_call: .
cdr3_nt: TGTGCCAGCAGTCGGGACCTCGGCTCCTACAATGAGCAGTTCTTC
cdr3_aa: CASSRDLGSYNEQFF

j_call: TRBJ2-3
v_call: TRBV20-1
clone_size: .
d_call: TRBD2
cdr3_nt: TGCAGTGCTAGAGCTAGCGGGGGGGCCGGAGATACGCAGTATTTT
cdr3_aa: CSARASGGAGDTQYF

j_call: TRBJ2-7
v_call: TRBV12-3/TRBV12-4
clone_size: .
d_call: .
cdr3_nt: TGTGCCAGCAGCCCGACCGCCCGCGAGCAGTACTTC
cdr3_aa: CASSPTAREQYF

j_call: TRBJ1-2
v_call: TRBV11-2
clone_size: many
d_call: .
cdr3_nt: TGTGCCAGCAGCTCAAGCACGGGGAGGAACTATGGCTACACCTTC
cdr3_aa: CASSSSTGRNYGYTF

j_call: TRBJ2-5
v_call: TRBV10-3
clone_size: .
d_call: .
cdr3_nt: TGTGCCATCAGTGTCGAAGAGACCCAGTACTTC
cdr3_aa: CAISVEETQYF

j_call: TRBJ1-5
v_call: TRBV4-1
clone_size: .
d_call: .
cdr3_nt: TGCGCCAGCAGCCTCGGGACTCTTAGCAATCAGCCCCAGCATTTT
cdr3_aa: CASSLGTLSNQPQHF

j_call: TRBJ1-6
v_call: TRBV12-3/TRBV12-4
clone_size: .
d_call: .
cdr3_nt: TGTGCCAGCAGGCTCGGGGCTTCAAATTCACCCCTCCACTTT
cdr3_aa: CASRLGASNSPLHF

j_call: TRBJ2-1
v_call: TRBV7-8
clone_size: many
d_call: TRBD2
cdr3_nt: TGTGCCAGCAGCTTACGCACTAGCGGGGTAAGAAGGAATGAGCAGTTCTTC
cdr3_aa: CASSLRTSGVRRNEQFF

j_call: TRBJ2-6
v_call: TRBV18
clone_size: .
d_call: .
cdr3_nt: TGTGCCAGCTCGCACCTCTCTGGGGCCAACGTCCTGACTTTC
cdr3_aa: CASSHLSGANVLTF

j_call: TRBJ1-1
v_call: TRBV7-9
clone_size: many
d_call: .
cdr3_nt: TGTGCCAGCAGCCCATCGACACAGGCCGGTGAAGCTTTCTTT
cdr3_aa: CASSPSTQAGEAFF

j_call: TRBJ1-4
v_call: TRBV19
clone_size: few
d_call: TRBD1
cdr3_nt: TGTGCCAGTAGTATCAGACAGGGGATCCCCGGCGGAAAACTGTTTTTT
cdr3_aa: CASSIRQGIPGGKLFF

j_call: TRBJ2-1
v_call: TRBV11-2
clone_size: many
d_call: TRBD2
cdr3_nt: TGTGCCAGCAGCTTCAGCGGGGGGGCCTCCTACAATGAGCAGTTCTTC
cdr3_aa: CASSFSGGASYNEQFF

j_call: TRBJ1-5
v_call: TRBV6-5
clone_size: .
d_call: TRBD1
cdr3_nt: TGTGCCAGCTCCCCTGGGACAGGGTATAATCAGCCCCAGCATTTT
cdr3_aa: CASSPGTGYNQPQHF

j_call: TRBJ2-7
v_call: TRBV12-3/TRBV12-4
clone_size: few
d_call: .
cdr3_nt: TGTGCCAGCACCTCGAGAGGGATCAACAACGAGCAGTACTTC
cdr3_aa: CASTSRGINNEQYF

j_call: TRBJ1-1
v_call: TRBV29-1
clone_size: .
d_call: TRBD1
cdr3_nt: TGCAGCCTAGGAGCGGCAGGGGGATTGACTGAAGCTTTCTTT
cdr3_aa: CSLGAAGGLTEAFF

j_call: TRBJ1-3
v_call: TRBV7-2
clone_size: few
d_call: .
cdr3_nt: TGTGCCAGCAGCTTATTGTCAGGGGTTGGAAACACCATATATTTT
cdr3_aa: CASSLLSGVGNTIYF

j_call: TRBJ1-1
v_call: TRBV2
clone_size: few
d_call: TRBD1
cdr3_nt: TGTGCCAGCGTGGGACAGGGGATTTCTGAAGCTTTCTTT
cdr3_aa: CASVGQGISEAFF

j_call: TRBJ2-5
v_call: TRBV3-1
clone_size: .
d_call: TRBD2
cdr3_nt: TGTGCCAGCAGCCAACGGGGGGGCCTTGAGACCCAGTACTTC
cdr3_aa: CASSQRGGLETQYF

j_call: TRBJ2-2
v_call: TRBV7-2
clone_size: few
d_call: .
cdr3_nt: TGTGCCAGCAGCCCCCCTTCGGACGGGGAGCTGTTTTTT
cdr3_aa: CASSPPSDGELFF

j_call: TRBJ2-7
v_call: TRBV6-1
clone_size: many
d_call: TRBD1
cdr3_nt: TGTGCCAGCAGGGGGACAGGGGATCCCTACTACGAGCAGTACTTC
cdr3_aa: CASRGTGDPYYEQYF

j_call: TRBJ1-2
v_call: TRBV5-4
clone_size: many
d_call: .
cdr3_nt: TGTGCCAGCAGCACGGCAGGGAATGAAGGCTACACCTTC
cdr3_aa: CASSTAGNEGYTF

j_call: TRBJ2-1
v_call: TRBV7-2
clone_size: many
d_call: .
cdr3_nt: TGTGCCAGCAGCTTAAGTCAGGGGGGCTACAATGAGCAGTTCTTC
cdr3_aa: CASSLSQGGYNEQFF

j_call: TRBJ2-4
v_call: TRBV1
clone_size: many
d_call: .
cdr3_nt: TGCACCAGCAGCCAAGAGGGGCTATCTACCAAAAACATCCAGTACTTC
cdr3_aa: CTSSQEGLSTKNIQYF

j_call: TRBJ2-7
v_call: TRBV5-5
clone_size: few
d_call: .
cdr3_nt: TGTGCCAGCAGTTTTTACAGGGCTCCCTACGAGCAGTACTTC
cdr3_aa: CASSFYRAPYEQYF

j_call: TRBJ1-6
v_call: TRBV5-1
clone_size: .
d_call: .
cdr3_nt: TGCGCCAGCAGCTTCAGGGGTGATTCACCCCTCCACTTT
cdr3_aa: CASSFRGDSPLHF

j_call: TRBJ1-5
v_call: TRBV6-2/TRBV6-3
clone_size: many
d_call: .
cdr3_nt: TGTGCCAGCGGGCCCGGCGGGCCCCAGCATTTT
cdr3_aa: CASGPGGPQHF

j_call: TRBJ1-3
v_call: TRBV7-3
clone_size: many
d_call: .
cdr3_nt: TGTGCCAGCAGCTTAAATCCCCAGGGCTCTGGAAACACCATATATTTT
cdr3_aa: CASSLNPQGSGNTIYF

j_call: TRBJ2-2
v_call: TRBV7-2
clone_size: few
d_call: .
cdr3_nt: TGTGCCAGCAGCCCCAGGGCCACCGGGGAGCTGTTTTTT
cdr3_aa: CASSPRATGELFF

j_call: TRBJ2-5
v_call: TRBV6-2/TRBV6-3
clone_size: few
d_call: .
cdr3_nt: TGTGCCAGCAGTTACTCGACCGGGACCCAGTACTTC
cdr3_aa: CASSYSTGTQYF

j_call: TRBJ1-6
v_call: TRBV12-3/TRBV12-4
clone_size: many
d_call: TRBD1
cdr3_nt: TGTGCCAGCAGTCGCGCCCACAGGGGCTCCTATAATTCACCCCTCCACTTT
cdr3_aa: CASSRAHRGSYNSPLHF

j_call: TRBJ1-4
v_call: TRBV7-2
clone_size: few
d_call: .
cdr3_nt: TGTGCCAGCAGCCAACGTACTCCCGTCAGTATTCCCTGGGGTGATGAAAAACTGTTTTTT
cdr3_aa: CASSQRTPVSIPWGDEKLFF

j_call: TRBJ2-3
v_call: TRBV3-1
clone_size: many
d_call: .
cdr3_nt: TGTGCCAGCAGCACACGAGGAGGCACAGATACGCAGTATTTT
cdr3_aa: CASSTRGGTDTQYF

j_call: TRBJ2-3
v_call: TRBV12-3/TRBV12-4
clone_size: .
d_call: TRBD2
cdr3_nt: TGTGCCAGCAGTTTCGGGCCTAGCGGGCAGTATTTT
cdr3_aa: CASSFGPSGQYF

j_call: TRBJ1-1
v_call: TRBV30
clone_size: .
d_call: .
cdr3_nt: TGTGCCTGGAGTGTCTCCCCAGGACACGTTGAAGCTTTCTTT
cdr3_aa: CAWSVSPGHVEAFF

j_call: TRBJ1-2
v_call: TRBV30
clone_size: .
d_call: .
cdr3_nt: TGTGCCTGGAGTGATAAACGAGTCGGCTACACCTTC
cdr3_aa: CAWSDKRVGYTF

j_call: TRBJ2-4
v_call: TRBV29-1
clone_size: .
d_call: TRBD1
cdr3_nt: TGCAGCGCTACTGGCGGCGGGACAGGTACTCTAGCCAAAAACATTCAGTACTTC
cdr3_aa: CSATGGGTGTLAKNIQYF